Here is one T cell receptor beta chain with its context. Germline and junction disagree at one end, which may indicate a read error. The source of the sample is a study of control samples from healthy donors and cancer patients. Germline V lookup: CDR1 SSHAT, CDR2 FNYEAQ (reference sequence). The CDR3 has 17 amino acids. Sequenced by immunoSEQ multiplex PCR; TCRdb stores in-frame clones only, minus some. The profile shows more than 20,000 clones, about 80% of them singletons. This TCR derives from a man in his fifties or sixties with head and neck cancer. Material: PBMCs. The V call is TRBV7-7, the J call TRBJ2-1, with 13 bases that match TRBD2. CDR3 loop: CASSLGKLAGGDNEQFF. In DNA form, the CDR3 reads TGTGCTAGCAGCTTGGGGAAACTAGCGGGAGGGGACAATGAGCAGTTCTTC.